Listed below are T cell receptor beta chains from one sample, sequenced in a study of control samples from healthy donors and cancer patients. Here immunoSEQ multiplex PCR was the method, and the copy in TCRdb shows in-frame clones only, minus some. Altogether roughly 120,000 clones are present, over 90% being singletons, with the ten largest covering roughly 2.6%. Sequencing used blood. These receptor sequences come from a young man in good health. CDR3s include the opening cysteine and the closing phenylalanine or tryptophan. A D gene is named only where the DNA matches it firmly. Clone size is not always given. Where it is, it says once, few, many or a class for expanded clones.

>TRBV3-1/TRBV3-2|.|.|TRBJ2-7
TGTGCCAGCAGCGCTACGGGGGAGCAGTACTTC
CASSATGEQYF
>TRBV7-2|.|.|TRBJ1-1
TGTGCCAGCAGCTTAGTAAGGGTCGTAGAAGCTTTCTTT
CASSLVRVVEAFF
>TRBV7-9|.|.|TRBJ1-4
TGTGCCAGCAGCTCCACCGAGGGAAAGGTGTTTTTT
CASSSTEGKVFF
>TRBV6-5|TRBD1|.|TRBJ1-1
TGTGCCAGCAGACCCTACAGGGGAGGTGCTTTCTTT
CASRPYRGGAFF
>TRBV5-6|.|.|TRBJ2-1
TGTGCCAGCAAAGTAGCCCAGAGCTCCTACAATGAGCAGTTCTTC
CASKVAQSSYNEQFF
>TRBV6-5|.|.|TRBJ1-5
TGTGCCAGCAATCCGGACAGCCCTCATCAGCCCCAGCATTTT
CASNPDSPHQPQHF
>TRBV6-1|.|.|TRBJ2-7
TGTGCCAGCAGTGAAGGGTGGGCTGAATTTGTACCCGAGCAGTACTTC
CASSEGWAEFVPEQYF
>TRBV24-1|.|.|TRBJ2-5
TGTGCCACCAGCACCGGGACGCCGGTTTGGGAGACCCAGTACTTC
CATSTGTPVWETQYF
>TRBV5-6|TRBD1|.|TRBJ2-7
TGTGCCAGCAGCCCGGGGACAGGGGAGCCCTACGAGCAGTACTTC
CASSPGTGEPYEQYF
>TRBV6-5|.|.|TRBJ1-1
TGTGCCAGCAATAGGGGGAACGGCGCTGAAGCTTTCTTT
CASNRGNGAEAFF
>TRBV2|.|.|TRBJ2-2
TGTGCCAGCAGACTTAACACCGGGGAGCTGTTTTTT
CASRLNTGELFF
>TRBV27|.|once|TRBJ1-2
TGTGCCAGCAGTCCGTCAGGCAGGGTCAAATATGGCTACACCTTC
CASSPSGRVKYGYTF
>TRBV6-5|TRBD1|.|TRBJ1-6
TGTGCCACCGGACAGGGTCAGACACCCCTCCACTTT
CATGQGQTPLHF
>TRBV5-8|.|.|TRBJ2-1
TGTGCCAGCAGCTTGGCCTACAATGAGCAGTTCTTC
CASSLAYNEQFF
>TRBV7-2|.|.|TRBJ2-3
TGTGCCAGCAGCCAGGGGCGAGGATTTAGCACAGATACGCAGTATTTT
CASSQGRGFSTDTQYF
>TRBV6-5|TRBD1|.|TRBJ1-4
TGTGCCAGCGTAATCACCGGGACAGCTAATGAAAAACTGTTTTTT
CASVITGTANEKLFF
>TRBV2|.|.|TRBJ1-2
TGTGCCAGCAGGGGCGGCCGCGATGGCTACACCTTC
CASRGGRDGYTF
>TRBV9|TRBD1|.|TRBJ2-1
TGTGCCAGCAGCCCCGCTGGAGGACAGGACAATGAGCAGTTCTTC
CASSPAGGQDNEQFF
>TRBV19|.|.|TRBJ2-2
TGTGCCAGTAGTATCACCGCGAACACCGGGGAGCTGTTTTTT
CASSITANTGELFF
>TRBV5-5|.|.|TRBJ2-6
TGTGCCAGCAGCTTGGCCCAGGGGGGTGCTGGGGCCAACGTCCTGACTTTC
CASSLAQGGAGANVLTF
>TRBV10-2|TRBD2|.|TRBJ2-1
TGCGCCAGCAGACCCATAGCGGGATCAGGTGAGCAGTTCTTC
CASRPIAGSGEQFF
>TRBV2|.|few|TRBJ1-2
TGTGCCAGCAGTGAGTCGCCGGGGGTTAACTATGGCTACACCTTC
CASSESPGVNYGYTF
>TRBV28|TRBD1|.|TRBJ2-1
TGTGCCATCAATAAACAGGGGAGTCTATCCTACAATGAGCAGTTCTTC
CAINKQGSLSYNEQFF
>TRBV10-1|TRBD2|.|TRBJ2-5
TGCGCCAGCAGTGTTGGGGGGGGGCAAGAGACCCAGTACTTC
CASSVGGGQETQYF
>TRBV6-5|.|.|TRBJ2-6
TGTGCCAGCAATTTTGACTCTGGGGCCAACGTCCTGACTTTC
CASNFDSGANVLTF
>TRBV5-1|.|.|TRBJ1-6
TGCGCCAGCAGCCCGACAGTGAAGGATAATTCACCCCTCCACTTT
CASSPTVKDNSPLHF
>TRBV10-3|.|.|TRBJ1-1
TGTGCCATCAGTCAGACGGAGCAGACTGAAGCTTTCTTT
CAISQTEQTEAFF
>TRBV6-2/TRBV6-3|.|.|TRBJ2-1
TGTGCCAGCAGTTACTGGGCTAGCGCTTTAATGGGACATGAGCAGTTCTTC
CASSYWASALMGHEQFF
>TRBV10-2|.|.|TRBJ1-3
TGCGCCAGCAGTGAGTCGCTAAGAAACACCATATATTTT
CASSESLRNTIYF
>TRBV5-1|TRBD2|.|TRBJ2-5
TGCGCCAGCAGCTCGCCTGTAGCGGGGGGAGGGGAGACCCAGTACTTC
CASSSPVAGGGETQYF
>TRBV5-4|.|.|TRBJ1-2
TGTGCCAGCAGCTTGGATGGAGGGTCCTATGGCTACACCTTC
CASSLDGGSYGYTF
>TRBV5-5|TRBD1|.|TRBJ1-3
TGTGCCAGCAGCCCGGGGACAGCACCTGGAAACACCATATATTTT
CASSPGTAPGNTIYF
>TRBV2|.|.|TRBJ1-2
TGTGCCAGCATAGAGGGCTATGGCTACACCTTC
CASIEGYGYTF
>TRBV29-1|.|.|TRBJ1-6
TGCAGCGTACGTTCCGACAACTCCTATAATTCACCCCTCCACTTT
CSVRSDNSYNSPLHF
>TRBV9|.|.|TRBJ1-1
TGTGCCAGCAGCCGCGGGCGTGGAAGGGGGGGAACTGAAGCTTTCTTT
CASSRGRGRGGTEAFF
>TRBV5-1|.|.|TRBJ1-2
TGCGCCAGCAGCTTGGTCCTGGCAGGGGAATCTGGCTACACCTTC
CASSLVLAGESGYTF
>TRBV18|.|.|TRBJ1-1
TGTGCCAGCTCCGAAGGAGGGGTGGGCACTGAAGCTTTCTTT
CASSEGGVGTEAFF
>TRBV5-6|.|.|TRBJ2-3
TGTGCCAGCAGCCTGATTCGAGACAACACAGATACGCAGTATTTT
CASSLIRDNTDTQYF
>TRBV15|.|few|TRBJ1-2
TGTGCCACCAGCCGAGGTGGGCGCTATGGCTACACCTTC
CATSRGGRYGYTF
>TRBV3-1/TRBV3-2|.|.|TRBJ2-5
TGTGCCAGCAGCCAGTCGGAGGGGACTTTAGAGTACTTC
CASSQSEGTLEYF
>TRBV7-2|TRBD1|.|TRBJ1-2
TGTGCCAGCAGCCAATTTGGACAGGGGGACTATGGCTACACCTTC
CASSQFGQGDYGYTF
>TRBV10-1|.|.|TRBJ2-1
TGCGCCAGCAGCCCTTACGGGTCCTACTTCGATGAGCAGTTCTTC
CASSPYGSYFDEQFF
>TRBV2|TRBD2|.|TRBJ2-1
TGTGCCAGCTCAAACACTAGCGGGGGGCGCAATGAGCAGTTCTTC
CASSNTSGGRNEQFF
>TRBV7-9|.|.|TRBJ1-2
TGTGCCAGCAGCTTAACAGGGATTAACTATGGCTACACCTTC
CASSLTGINYGYTF
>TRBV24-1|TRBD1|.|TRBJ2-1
TGTGCCACCAGTGCCTTAGACAGGGACGGGAATGAGCAGTTCTTC
CATSALDRDGNEQFF
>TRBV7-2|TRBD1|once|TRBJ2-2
TGTGCCAGCAGCGACAGGGGGCGCACCGGGGAGCTGTTTTTT
CASSDRGRTGELFF
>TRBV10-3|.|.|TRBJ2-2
TGTGCCATCAGTGCTCAAAGTGACACCGGGGAGCTGTTTTTT
CAISAQSDTGELFF
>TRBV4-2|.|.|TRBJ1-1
TGTGCCAGCAGCCAAGGGGGGCAGACAGCTTTCTTT
CASSQGGQTAFF
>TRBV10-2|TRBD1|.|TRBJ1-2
TGCGCCAGCACATCCGGGACAGGAGGATATGGCTACACCTTC
CASTSGTGGYGYTF
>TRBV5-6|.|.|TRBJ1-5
TGTGCCAGCAGCTATACAGGGCCCCTTTTGCTGTGGCATTTT
CASSYTGPLLLWHF